This T cell receptor beta chain originates from a study of T cell responses to AZD1222 COVID-19 vaccine. Study observations and caveats: Only a handful of individuals given AZD1222 were seropositive at baseline. Unmutated variant regions are reportedly the target of nearly half of TCRs that are spike-specific.

Libraries were prepared by immunoSEQ multiplex PCR; TCRdb keeps only in-frame clonotypes and omits some of them. This table has 100,000 to 150,000 clones, about nine tenths appearing once. Comment on this clone: Its antigen is currently unknown.

The sample was peripheral blood, taken on day 0 of AZD1222 vaccination. This clonotype was obtained from an adult in good health.

The CDR3 here is CASSPGRYEAFF. DNA of the CDR3: TGTGCCAGCAGCCCCGGACGGTATGAAGCTTTCTTT. This chain connects TRBV9 to TRBJ1-1; no definite D call. Germline V gives CDR1 SGDLS, CDR2 YYNGEE. The CDR3 extends over 12 amino acids. Deletions cut 4 bases from V and 7 bases from J, with 11 bases between. The whole variable domain, filled in from reference TRBV9 and TRBJ1-1, reads DSGVTQTPKHLITATGQRVTLRCSPRSGDLSVYWYQQSLDQGLQFLIQYYNGEERAKGNILERFSAQQFPDLHSELNLSSLELGDSALYFCASSPGRYEAFFGQGTRLTVV.